This TCR beta chain is drawn from a study of blood T cells in healthy people across ages. Study background: About one barcoded beta molecule was captured per two T cells (by template switching).

In its sample, this clonotype was seen many times. Primers used in a second PCR of about 7 to 12 cycles were a sample-barcoded 5' primer and a J-beta primer mix. TCRdb redid the calling of the 5' RACE reads with MiXCR, one entry per CDR3 protein. The sample contains approximately 960,000 distinct CDR3 sequences, 25% to 35% of which appear only once. Germline assignment: CDR1 KGHSH and CDR2 LQKENI. CDR3 length equals 14 residues. V was pared by 4 bases and J by 5 bases, with 6 bases of the junction left unmatched. These data are also associated with another study on T cells of mothers and their children.

The origin of this receptor is a woman between 35 and 50 years old in good health. The J gene is TRBJ2-7, the V gene TRBV18, with 9 bases aligning to TRBD1. The sample comprised blood. CDR3 region: CASSLIQGANEQYF. For the CDR3, the DNA is TGTGCCAGCTCACTGATACAGGGGGCAAACGAGCAGTACTTC.